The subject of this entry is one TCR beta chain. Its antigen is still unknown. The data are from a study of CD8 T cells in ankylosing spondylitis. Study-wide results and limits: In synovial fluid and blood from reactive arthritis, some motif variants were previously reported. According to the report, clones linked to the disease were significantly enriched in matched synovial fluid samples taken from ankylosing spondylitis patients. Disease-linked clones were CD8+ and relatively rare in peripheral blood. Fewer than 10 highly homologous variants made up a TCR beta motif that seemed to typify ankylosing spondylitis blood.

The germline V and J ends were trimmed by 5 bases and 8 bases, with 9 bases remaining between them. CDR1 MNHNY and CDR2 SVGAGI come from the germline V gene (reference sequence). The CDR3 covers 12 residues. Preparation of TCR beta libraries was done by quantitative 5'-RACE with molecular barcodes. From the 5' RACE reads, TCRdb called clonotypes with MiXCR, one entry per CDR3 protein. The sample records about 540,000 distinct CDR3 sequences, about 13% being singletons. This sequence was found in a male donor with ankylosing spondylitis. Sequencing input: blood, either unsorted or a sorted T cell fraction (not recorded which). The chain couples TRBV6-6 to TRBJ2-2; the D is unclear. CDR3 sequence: CASSPNGGELFF. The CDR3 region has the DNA TGTGCCAGCAGTCCGAATGGGGGGGAGCTGTTTTTT.